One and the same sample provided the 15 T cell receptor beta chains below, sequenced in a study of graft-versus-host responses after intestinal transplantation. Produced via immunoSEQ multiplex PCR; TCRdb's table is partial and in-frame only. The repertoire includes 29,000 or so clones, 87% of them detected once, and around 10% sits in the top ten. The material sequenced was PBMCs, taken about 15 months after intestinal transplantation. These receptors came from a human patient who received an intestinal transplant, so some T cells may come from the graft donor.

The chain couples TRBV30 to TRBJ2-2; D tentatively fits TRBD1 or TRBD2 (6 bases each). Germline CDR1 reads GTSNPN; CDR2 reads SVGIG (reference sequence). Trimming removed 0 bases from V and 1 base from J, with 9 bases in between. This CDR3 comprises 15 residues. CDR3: CAWSVGGLNTGELFF. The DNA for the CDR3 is TGTGCCTGGAGTGTGGGGGGCCTGAACACCGGGGAGCTGTTTTTT.

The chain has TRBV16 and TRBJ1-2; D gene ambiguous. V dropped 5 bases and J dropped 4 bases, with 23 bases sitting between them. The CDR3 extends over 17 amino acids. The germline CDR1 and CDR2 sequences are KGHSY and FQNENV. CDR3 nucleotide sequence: TGTGCCAGCAGCGCCCAGGCGATCGTTAGAAAGACCTATGGCTACACCTTC. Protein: CASSAQAIVRKTYGYTF.

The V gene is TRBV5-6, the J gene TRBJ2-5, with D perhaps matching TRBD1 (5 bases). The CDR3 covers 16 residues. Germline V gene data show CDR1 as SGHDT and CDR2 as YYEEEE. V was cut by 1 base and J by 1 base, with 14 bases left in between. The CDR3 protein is CASSLPVTVGQETQYF. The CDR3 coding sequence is TGTGCCAGCAGCTTGCCGGTGACAGTGGGCCAAGAGACCCAGTACTTC.

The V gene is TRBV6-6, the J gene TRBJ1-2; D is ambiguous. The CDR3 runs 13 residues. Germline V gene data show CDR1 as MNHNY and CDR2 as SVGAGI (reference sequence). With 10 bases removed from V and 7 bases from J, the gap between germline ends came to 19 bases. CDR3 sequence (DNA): TGTGCCACCGCATCGGACCGCAGATTTGGCTACACCTTC. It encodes CATASDRRFGYTF.

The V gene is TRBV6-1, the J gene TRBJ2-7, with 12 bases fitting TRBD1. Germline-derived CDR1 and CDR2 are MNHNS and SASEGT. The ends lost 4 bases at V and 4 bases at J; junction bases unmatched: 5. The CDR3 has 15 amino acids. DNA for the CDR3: TGTGCCAGCAGTGGGCCGGGACAGGGGGCTTACGAGCAGTACTTC. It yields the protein CASSGPGQGAYEQYF.

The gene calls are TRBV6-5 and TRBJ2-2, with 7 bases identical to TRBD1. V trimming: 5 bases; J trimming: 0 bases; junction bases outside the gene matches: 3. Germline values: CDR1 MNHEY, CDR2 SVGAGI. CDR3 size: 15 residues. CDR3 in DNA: TGTGCCAGCAGTCCCGGGACAGCGAACACCGGGGAGCTGTTTTTT. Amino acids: CASSPGTANTGELFF.

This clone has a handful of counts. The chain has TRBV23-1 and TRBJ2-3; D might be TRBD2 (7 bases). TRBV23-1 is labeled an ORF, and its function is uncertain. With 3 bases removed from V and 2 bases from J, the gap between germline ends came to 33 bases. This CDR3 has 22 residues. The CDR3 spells CASSQSTKRGGADRGATDTQYF. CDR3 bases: TGCGCCAGCAGTCAGTCTACGAAAAGGGGGGGAGCGGACCGGGGTGCCACAGATACGCAGTATTTT.

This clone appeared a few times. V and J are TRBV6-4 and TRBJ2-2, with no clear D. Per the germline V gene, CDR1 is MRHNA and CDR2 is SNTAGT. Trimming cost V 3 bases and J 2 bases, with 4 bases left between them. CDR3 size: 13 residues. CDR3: CASSEDNTGELFF. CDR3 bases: TGTGCCAGCAGTGAGGACAACACCGGGGAGCTGTTTTTT.

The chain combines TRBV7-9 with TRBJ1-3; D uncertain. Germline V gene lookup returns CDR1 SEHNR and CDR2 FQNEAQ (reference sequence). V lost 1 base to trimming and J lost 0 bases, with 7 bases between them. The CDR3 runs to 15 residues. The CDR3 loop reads CASSLVSVSGNTIYF. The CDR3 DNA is TGTGCCAGCAGCTTAGTCAGTGTCTCTGGAAACACCATATATTTT.

The CDR3 DNA is TGTGCCAGCAGTGCAACAGGAGTTTTTGGCTACACCTTC. It codes for CASSATGVFGYTF. The chain employs TRBV25-1 and TRBJ1-2, with a weak D call TRBD1 (5 bases). This CDR3 has 13 amino acids. V was trimmed by 4 bases and J by 7 bases, leaving 13 bases between them. Germline V lookup: CDR1 MGHDK, CDR2 SYGVNS.

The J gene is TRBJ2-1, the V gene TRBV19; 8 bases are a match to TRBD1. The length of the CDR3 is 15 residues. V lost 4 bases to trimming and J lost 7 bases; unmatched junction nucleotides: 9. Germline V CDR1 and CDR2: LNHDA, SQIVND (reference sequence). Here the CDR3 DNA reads TGTGCCAGTAGTACCACAGGGGGAACCCTTAATGAGCAGTTCTTC. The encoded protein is CASSTTGGTLNEQFF.

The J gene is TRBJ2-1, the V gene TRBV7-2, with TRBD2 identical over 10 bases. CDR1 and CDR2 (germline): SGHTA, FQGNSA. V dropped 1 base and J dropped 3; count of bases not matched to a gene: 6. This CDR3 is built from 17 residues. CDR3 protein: CASSLDLAGALYNEQFF. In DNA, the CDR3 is TGTGCCAGCAGCTTAGATCTAGCGGGGGCCCTCTACAATGAGCAGTTCTTC.

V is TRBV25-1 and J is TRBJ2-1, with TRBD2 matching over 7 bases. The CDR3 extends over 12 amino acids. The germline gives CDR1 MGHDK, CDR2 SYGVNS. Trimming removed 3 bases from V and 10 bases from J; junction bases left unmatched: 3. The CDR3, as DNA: TGTGCCAGCAGTGATCCCGGGAGGGAGCAGTTCTTC. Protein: CASSDPGREQFF.

CDR3 amino acids: CASSQDGQGSGNTIYF. The CDR3 region has the DNA TGTGCCAGCAGCCAAGACGGACAGGGCAGTGGAAACACCATATATTTT. The chain uses TRBV4-2 and TRBJ1-3; 8 positions agree with TRBD1. The CDR3 extends over 16 amino acids. The germline CDR1 and CDR2 sequences are LGHNA and YNFKEQ. V was clipped by 0 bases and J by 3 bases; unmatched bases: 4.

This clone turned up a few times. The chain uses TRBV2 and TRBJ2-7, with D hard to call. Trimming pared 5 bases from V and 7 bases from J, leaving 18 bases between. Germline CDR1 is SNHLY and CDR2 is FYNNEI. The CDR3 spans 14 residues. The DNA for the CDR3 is TGTGCCAGCAGTTCTAGGCGCGAGGTTAGAGAGCAGTACTTC. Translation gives CASSSRREVREQYF.